Shown below are 13 T cell receptor beta chains from a single sample sequenced in a study of cytomegalovirus exposure and HLA in healthy donors. With 60 Vbeta and 13 Jbeta primers, the PCR was carried out. TCRdb's copy holds only in-frame clones and misses some; the assay was immunoSEQ multiplex PCR. This sample's table reports around 52,000 clones. Sequencing was performed on PBMCs. The receptors were sampled from a woman in her 50s in good health and CMV-seropositive.

V and J are TRBV9 and TRBJ2-3; 13 nucleotides line up with TRBD2. In germline, CDR1 is SGDLS, CDR2 YYNGEE. This CDR3 has 15 amino acids. Unmatched junction bases numbered 1, after V lost 5 bases and J lost 1 base. The CDR3 sequence: CASRGTSGGTDTQYF. DNA for the CDR3: TGTGCCAGCAGAGGGACTAGCGGGGGCACAGATACGCAGTATTTT.

The J gene is TRBJ1-1, the V gene TRBV4-2; perhaps TRBD1 as D (6 bases). The CDR3 extends over 14 amino acids. V lost 5 bases to trimming and J lost 4 bases, with 14 bases between them. The germline V gene has CDR1 LGHNA and CDR2 YNFKEQ. CDR3 amino acids: CASSYTDSSTEAFF. The DNA for the CDR3 is TGTGCCAGCAGCTATACGGACAGTTCCACTGAAGCTTTCTTT.

This chain joins TRBV9 and TRBJ1-2, with a weak D call TRBD1 (5 bases). This CDR3 spans 15 amino acids. Germline V gene sequence: CDR1 SGDLS, CDR2 YYNGEE. The germline V and J ends were trimmed by 3 bases and 8 bases, with 20 bases remaining between them. CDR3 nucleotide sequence: TGTGCCAGCAGCGCCTCGGATGGGGCGAGGATAGGCTACACCTTC. This gives the protein CASSASDGARIGYTF.

The chain links TRBV5-1 to TRBJ2-5, with D possibly matching TRBD2 (5 bases). Germline V CDR1 and CDR2: SGHRS, YFSETQ. V was clipped by 4 bases and J by 2 bases, with 9 bases between them. This CDR3 has 13 amino acids. Here the CDR3 reads CASSPGFQETQYF. The CDR3 DNA reads TGCGCCAGCAGCCCGGGATTTCAAGAGACCCAGTACTTC.

V and J are TRBV4-1 and TRBJ2-7, with a tentative D call TRBD1 (6 bases). Germline V CDR1 and CDR2: MGHRA, YSYEKL. Trimming removed 3 bases at V and 9 bases at J, with 9 bases between. This CDR3 comprises 11 residues. The DNA of the CDR3 is TGCGCCAGCAGCCAGGGGGCGGGGCAGTACTTC. Translating it yields CASSQGAGQYF.

This chain connects TRBV6-6 to TRBJ1-2; 10 bases agree with TRBD1. The CDR3 is 16 amino acids. CDR1 is MNHNY and CDR2 is SVGAGI in the germline V gene (reference sequence). The J segment lost 0 bases and the V segment lost 6 bases, leaving 7 bases of the junction unmatched. The CDR3 region is CASSPGTGEANYGYTF. In DNA form, the CDR3 reads TGTGCCAGCAGCCCCGGGACAGGGGAAGCTAACTATGGCTACACCTTC.

Notes on this clone: Other DNA sequences within the sample encode an identical CDR3. The chain joins TRBV7-2 to TRBJ1-2; no firm D call. Between the trimmed V and J ends, which lost 1 base and 1 base, there was a span of 4 bases. This CDR3 contains 13 residues. Germline V CDR1 and CDR2: SGHTA, FQGNSA. CDR3 loop: CASSLGHNYGYTF. The CDR3 nucleotides are TGTGCCAGCAGCTTAGGACATAACTATGGCTACACCTTC. Full variable domain (missing parts from reference TRBV7-2 and TRBJ1-2): GAGVSQSPSNKVTEKGKDVELRCDPISGHTALYWYRQSLGQGLEFLIYFQGNSAPDKSGLPSDRFSAERTGGSVSTLTIQRTQQEDSAVYLCASSLGHNYGYTFGSGTRLTVV.

The chain carries TRBV11-2 and TRBJ1-1, with no clear D. V shed 11 bases and J shed 2 bases, with 15 bases lying between them. Germline V gene sequence: CDR1 SGHAT, CDR2 FQNNGV. The CDR3 spans 13 residues. Written as DNA, the CDR3 is TGTGCCGAATCCCCCCAGGTTAACACTGAAGCTTTCTTT. Translating it yields CAESPQVNTEAFF.

The V and J genes are TRBV7-2 and TRBJ2-7; 7 nucleotides match TRBD2. After removal of 5 bases from V and 6 bases from J, the junction contained 7 bases not matched to a gene. The CDR3 sequence is 13 residues long. CDR1 is SGHTA, CDR2 FQGNSA, per germline. The CDR3 protein is CASSPVLALEQYF. The CDR3 DNA reads as TGTGCCAGCAGCCCTGTACTAGCGCTCGAGCAGTACTTC.

The gene calls are TRBV4-3 and TRBJ2-4, with TRBD2 as a possible D gene (5 bases). The V gene lost 5 bases and the J gene lost 6 bases, with 20 bases spanning the gap. The CDR3 contains 16 residues. Per germline, CDR1 LGHNA and CDR2 YSLEER. CDR3 protein: CASSYQRRRRLNIQYF. The CDR3 region has the DNA TGCGCCAGCAGCTACCAGCGGAGAAGAAGACTAAACATTCAGTACTTC.

The chain carries TRBV6-5 and TRBJ2-3; 7 nucleotides agree with TRBD1. Germline V gene sequence: CDR1 MNHEY, CDR2 SVGAGI. The CDR3 runs 16 residues. J was trimmed by 3 bases and V by 0 bases; bases with no gene match: 6. The CDR3 loop is CASSYSEGAGTDTQYF. CDR3 DNA sequence: TGTGCCAGCAGTTACTCCGAGGGGGCGGGTACAGATACGCAGTATTTT.

The chain recombines TRBV7-9 with TRBJ2-7, with 9 bases identical to TRBD1. Germline assignment: CDR1 SEHNR and CDR2 FQNEAQ (reference sequence). Germline trimming cut 2 bases from V and 6 bases from J; bases unmatched to any gene: 8. There are 15 residues in the CDR3. Written as DNA, the CDR3 is TGTGCCAGCAGCTTACAGGGACAGGGTTTCGTCGAGCAGTACTTC. This translates into CASSLQGQGFVEQYF.

The V and J genes are TRBV28 and TRBJ1-3; no firm D call. From germline, CDR1 is MDHEN and CDR2 SYDVKM. This CDR3 has 13 residues. V lost 2 bases and J lost 8, with 10 bases in between. CDR3 amino acids: CASSLRGRDTIYF. The CDR3 nucleotides read TGTGCCAGCAGTTTAAGAGGGAGAGACACCATATATTTT.